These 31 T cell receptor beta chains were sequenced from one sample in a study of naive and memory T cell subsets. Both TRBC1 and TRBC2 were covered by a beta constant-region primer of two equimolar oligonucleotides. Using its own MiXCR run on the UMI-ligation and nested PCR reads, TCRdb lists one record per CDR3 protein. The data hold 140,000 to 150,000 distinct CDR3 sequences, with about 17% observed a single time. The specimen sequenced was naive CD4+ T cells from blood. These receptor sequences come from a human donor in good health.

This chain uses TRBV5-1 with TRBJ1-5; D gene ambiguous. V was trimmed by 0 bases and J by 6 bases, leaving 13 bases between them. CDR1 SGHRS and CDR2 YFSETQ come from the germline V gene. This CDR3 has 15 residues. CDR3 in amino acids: CASSLDSMTSQPQHF. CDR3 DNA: TGCGCCAGCAGCTTGGATAGCATGACGAGTCAGCCCCAGCATTTT.

The CDR3 DNA reads as TGTGCCTTCAGTACCGTGCCATCCCACGAGCAGTACTTC. Translation gives CAFSTVPSHEQYF. J is TRBJ2-7 and V is TRBV6-1; no clear D. CDR3 length: 13 amino acids. V was cut by 11 bases and J by 5 bases, with 19 bases left in between. Looked up from germline, CDR1 is MNHNS and CDR2 is SASEGT.

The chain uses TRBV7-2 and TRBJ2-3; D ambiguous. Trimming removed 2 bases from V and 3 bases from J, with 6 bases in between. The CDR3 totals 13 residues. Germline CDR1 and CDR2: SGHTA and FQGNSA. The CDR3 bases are TGTGCCAGCAGCTTACCTATTACAGATACGCAGTATTTT. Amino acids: CASSLPITDTQYF. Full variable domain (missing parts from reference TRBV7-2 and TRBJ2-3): GAGVSQSPSNKVTEKGKDVELRCDPISGHTALYWYRQSLGQGLEFLIYFQGNSAPDKSGLPSDRFSAERTGGSVSTLTIQRTQQEDSAVYLCASSLPITDTQYFGPGTRLTVL.

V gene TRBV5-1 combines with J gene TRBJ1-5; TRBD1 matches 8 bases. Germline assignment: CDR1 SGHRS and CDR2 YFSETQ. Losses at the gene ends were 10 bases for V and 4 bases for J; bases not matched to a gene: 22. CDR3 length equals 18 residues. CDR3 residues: CARLPPSNDRGGNQPQHF. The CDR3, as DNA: TGCGCCCGCCTCCCCCCCTCCAATGACAGGGGTGGTAATCAGCCCCAGCATTTT.

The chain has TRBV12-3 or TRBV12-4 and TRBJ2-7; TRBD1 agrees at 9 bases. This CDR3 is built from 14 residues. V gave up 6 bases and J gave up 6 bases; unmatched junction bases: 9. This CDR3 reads CASSLTWTGAEQYF. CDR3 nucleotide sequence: TGTGCCAGCAGCCTGACCTGGACAGGGGCCGAGCAGTACTTC.

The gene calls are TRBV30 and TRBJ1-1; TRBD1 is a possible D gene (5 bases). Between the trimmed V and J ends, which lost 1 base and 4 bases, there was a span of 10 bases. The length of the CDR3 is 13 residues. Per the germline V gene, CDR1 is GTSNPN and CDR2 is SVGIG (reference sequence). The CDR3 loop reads CAWSDTGPTEAFF. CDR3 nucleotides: TGTGCCTGGAGTGATACAGGACCCACTGAAGCTTTCTTT.

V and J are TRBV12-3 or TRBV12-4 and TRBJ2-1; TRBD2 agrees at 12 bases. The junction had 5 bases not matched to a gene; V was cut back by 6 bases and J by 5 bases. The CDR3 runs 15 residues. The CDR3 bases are TGTGCCAGCAGCGGGGGACTAGCGGGCCACAATGAGCAGTTCTTC. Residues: CASSGGLAGHNEQFF.

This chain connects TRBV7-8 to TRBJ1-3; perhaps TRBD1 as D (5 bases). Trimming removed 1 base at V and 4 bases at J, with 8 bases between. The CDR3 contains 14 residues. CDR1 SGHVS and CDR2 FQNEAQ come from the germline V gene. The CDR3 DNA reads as TGTGCCAGCAGCTTAGGGGACCCGGGAAACACCATATATTTT. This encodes CASSLGDPGNTIYF.

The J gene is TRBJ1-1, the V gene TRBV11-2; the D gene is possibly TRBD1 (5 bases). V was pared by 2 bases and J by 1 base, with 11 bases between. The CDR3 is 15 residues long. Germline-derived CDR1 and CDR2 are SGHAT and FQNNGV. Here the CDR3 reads CASSLLPQGNTEAFF. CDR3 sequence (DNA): TGTGCCAGCAGCTTATTGCCCCAGGGGAACACTGAAGCTTTCTTT.

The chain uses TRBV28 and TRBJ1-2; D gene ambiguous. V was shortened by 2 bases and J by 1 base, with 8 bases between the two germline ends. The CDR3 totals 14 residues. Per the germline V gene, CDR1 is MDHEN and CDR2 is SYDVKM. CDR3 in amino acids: CASSLRSSNYGYTF. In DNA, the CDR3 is TGTGCCAGCAGTTTACGTTCCAGTAACTATGGCTACACCTTC.

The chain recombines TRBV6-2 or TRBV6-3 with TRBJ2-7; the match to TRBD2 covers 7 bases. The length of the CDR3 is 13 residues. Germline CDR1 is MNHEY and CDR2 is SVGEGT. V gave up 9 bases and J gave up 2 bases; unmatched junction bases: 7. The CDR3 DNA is TGTGCCAGTCGACTAGCTCAACCCTACGAGCAGTACTTC. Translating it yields CASRLAQPYEQYF.

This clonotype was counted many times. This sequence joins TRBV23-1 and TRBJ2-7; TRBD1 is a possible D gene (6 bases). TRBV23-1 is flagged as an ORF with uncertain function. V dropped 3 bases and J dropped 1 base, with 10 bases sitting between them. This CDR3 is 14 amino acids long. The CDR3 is CASSQGAGSYEQYF. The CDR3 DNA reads TGCGCCAGCAGTCAGGGGGCAGGGTCCTACGAGCAGTACTTC.

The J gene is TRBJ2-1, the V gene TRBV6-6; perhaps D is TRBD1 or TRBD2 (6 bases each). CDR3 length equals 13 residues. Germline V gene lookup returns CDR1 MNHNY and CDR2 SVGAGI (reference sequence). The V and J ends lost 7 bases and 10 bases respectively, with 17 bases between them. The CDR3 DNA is TGTGCCAGCACCTTAAGGGGGGTGGAGGAGCAGTTCTTC. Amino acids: CASTLRGVEEQFF.

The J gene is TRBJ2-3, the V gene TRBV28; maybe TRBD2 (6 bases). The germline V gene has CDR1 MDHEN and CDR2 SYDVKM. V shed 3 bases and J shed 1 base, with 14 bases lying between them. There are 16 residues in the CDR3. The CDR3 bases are TGTGCCAGCAGTTTTGGCGGGAAGCGGGGCACAGATACGCAGTATTTT. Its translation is CASSFGGKRGTDTQYF.

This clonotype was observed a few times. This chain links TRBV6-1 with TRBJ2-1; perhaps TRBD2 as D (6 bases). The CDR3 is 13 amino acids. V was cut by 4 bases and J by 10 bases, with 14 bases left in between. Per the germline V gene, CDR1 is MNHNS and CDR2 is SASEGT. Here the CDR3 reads CASSGNRDSEQFF. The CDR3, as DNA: TGTGCCAGCAGTGGAAACCGGGACTCCGAGCAGTTCTTC.

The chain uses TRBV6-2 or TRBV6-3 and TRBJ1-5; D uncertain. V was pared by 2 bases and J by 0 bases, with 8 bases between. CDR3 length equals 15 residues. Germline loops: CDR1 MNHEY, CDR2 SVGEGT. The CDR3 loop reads CASSYTGISNQPQHF. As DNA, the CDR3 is TGTGCCAGCAGTTACACGGGAATTAGCAATCAGCCCCAGCATTTT.

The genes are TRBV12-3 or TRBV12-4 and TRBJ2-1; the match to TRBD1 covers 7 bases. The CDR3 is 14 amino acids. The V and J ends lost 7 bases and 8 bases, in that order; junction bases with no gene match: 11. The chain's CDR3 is CASTKRTGFDEQFF. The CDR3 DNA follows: TGTGCCAGCACCAAAAGGACAGGTTTCGATGAGCAGTTCTTC.

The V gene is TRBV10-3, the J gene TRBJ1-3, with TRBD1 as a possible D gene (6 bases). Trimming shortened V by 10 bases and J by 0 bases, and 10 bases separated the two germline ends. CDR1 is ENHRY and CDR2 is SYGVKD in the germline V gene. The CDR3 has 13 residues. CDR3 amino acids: CATVTGSGNTIYF. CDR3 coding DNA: TGTGCCACAGTGACAGGCTCTGGAAACACCATATATTTT.

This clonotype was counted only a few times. Here the CDR3 reads CASSLVRWSSYNEQFF. The CDR3 nucleotides read TGTGCCAGCAGCTTAGTTCGGTGGAGCTCCTACAATGAGCAGTTCTTC. The chain joins TRBV7-6 to TRBJ2-1, with D unclear. Deletions cut 1 base from V and 0 bases from J, with 10 bases between. Germline V gene sequence: CDR1 SGHVS, CDR2 FNYEAQ. CDR3 length: 16 amino acids. The whole variable domain, remainder taken from reference TRBV7-6 and TRBJ2-1, is GAGVSQSPRYKVTKRGQDVALRCDPISGHVSLYWYRQALGQGPEFLTYFNYEAQQDKSGLPNDRFSAERPEGSISTLTIQRTEQRDSAMYRCASSLVRWSSYNEQFFGPGTRLTVL.

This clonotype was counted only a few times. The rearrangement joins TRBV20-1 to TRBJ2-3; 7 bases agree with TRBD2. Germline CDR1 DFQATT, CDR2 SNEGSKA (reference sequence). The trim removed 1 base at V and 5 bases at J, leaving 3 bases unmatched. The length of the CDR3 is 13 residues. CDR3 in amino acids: CSARVAGEDTQYF. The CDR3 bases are TGCAGTGCTAGAGTTGCGGGAGAAGATACGCAGTATTTT.

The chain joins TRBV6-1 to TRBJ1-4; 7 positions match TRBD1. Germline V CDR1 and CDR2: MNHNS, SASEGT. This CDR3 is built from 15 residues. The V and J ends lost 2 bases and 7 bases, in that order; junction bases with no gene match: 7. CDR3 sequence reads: CASSESGRGLEKLFF. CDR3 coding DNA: TGTGCCAGCAGTGAATCGGGGAGGGGGCTTGAAAAACTGTTTTTT.

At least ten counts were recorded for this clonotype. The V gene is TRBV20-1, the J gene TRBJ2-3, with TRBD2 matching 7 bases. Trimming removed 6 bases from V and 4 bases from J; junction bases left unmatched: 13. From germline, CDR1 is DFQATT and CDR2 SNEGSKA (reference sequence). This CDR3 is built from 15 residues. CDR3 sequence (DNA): TGCAGTGCCTACGCGGGAGCTACCAATTCAGATACGCAGTATTTT. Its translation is CSAYAGATNSDTQYF.

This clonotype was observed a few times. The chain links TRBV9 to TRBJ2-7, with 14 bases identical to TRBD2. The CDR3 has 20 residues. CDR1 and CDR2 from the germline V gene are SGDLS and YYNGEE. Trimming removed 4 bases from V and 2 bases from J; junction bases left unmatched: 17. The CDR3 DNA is TGTGCCAGCAGCTCCGACACTCCGGGACTAGCGGGAGAAAGCGCCTACGAGCAGTACTTC. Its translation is CASSSDTPGLAGESAYEQYF.

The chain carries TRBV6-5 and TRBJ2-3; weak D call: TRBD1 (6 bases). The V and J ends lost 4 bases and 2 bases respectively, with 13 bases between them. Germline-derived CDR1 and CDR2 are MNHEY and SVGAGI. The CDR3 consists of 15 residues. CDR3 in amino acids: CASSFQGLSTDTQYF. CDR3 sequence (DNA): TGTGCCAGCAGTTTTCAGGGGCTGTCCACAGATACGCAGTATTTT.

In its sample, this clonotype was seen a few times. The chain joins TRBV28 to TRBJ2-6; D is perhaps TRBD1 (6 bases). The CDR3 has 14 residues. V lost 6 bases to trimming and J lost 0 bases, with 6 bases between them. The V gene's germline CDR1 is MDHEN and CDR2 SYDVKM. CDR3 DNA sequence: TGTGCCAGCAGGGACAGCTCTGGGGCCAACGTCCTGACTTTC. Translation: CASRDSSGANVLTF.

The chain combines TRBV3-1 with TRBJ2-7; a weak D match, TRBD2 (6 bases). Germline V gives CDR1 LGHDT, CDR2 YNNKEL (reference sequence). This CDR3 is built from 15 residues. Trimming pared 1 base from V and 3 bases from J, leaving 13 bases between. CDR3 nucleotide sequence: TGTGCCAGCAGCCAAGTAAGCGGGCCGTTCTACGAGCAGTACTTC. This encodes CASSQVSGPFYEQYF.

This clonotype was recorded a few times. The CDR3 DNA reads as TGCAGCGTTCGAGTAGTACAGAACACCGGGGAGCTGTTTTTT. Translation gives CSVRVVQNTGELFF. The J gene is TRBJ2-2, the V gene TRBV29-1; D unclear. Deletions cut 5 bases from V and 1 base from J, with 11 bases between. CDR1 is SQVTM, CDR2 ANQGSEA, per germline. The CDR3 length is 14 residues.

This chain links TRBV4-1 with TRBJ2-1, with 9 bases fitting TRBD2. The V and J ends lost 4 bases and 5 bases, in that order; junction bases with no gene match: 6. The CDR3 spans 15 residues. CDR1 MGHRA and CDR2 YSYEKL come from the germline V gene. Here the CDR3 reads CASSRAGGWDNEQFF. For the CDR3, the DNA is TGCGCCAGCAGCCGAGCGGGAGGCTGGGACAATGAGCAGTTCTTC.

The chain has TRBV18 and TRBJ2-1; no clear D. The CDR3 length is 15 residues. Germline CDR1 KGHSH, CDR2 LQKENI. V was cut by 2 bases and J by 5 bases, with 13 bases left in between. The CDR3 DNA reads TGTGCCAGCTCACCAACCTCGGGCGGACACAATGAGCAGTTCTTC. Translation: CASSPTSGGHNEQFF.

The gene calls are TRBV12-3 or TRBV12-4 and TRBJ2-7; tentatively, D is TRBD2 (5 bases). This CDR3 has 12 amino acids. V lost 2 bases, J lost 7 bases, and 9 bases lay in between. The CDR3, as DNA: TGTGCCAGCAGTTTATTCGGGATGGAGCAGTACTTC. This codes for CASSLFGMEQYF.

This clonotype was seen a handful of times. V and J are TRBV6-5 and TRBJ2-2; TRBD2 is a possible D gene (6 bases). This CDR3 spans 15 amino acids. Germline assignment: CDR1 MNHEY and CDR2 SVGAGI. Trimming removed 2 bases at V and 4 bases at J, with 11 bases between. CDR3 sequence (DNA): TGTGCCAGCAGTTACGGTCCTAGCGTCACCGGGGAGCTGTTTTTT. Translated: CASSYGPSVTGELFF.